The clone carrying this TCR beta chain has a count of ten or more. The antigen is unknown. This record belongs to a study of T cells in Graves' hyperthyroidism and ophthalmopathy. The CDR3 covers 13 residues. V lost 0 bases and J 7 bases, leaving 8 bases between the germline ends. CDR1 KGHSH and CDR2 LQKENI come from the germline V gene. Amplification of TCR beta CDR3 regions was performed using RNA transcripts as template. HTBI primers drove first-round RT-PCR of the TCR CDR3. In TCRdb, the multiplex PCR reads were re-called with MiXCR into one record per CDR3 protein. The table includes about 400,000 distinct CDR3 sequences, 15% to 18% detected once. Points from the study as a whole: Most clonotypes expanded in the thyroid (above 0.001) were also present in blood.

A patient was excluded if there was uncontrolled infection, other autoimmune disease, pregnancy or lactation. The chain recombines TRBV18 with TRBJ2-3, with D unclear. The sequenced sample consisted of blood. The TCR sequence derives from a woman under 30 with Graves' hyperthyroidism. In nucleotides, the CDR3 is TGTGCCAGCTCACCACCCTGGGGAAATACGCAGTATTTT. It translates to CASSPPWGNTQYF.